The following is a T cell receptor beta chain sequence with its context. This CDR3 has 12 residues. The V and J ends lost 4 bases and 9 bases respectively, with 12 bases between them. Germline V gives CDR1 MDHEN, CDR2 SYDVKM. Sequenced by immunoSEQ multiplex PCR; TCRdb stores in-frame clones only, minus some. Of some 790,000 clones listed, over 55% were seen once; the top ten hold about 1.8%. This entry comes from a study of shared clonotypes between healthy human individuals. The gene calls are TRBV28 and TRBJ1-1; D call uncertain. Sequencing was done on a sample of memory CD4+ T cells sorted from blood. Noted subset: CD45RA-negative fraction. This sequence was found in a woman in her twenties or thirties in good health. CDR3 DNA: TGTGCCAGCAGTTCGGCGGCCTATCAAGCTTTCTTT. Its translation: CASSSAAYQAFF.